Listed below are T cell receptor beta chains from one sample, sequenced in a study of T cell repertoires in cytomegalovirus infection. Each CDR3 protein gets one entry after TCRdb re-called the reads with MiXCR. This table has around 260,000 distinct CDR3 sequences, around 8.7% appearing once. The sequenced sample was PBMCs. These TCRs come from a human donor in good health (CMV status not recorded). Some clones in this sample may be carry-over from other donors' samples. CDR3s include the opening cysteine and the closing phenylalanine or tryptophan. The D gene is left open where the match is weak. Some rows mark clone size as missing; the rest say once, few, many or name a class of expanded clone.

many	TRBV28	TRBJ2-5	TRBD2	CASVGGGVRETQYF	TGTGCCAGCGTCGGGGGGGGGGTGCGAGAGACCCAGTACTTC
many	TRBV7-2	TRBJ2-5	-	CASTLVSETQYF	TGTGCCAGCACCCTAGTATCAGAGACCCAGTACTTC
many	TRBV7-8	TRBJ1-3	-	CASSAFQGSGNTIYF	TGTGCCAGCAGCGCGTTCCAGGGGTCCGGAAACACCATATATTTT
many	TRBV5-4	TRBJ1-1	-	CASSWPVGRGNTEAFF	TGTGCCAGCAGCTGGCCGGTGGGGAGGGGGAATACTGAAGCTTTCTTT
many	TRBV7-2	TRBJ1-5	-	CASSPYRDSNQPQHF	TGTGCCAGCAGCCCCTACAGGGATAGCAATCAGCCCCAGCATTTT
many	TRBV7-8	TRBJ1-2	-	CASSLADDDYGYTF	TGTGCCAGCAGCTTAGCGGACGATGACTATGGCTACACCTTC
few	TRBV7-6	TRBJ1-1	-	CASSLGAPNTEAFF	TGTGCCAGCAGCTTGGGGGCCCCGAACACTGAAGCTTTCTTT
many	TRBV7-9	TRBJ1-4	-	CASTLQGTNEKLFF	TGTGCCAGCACCCTACAGGGAACTAATGAAAAACTGTTTTTT
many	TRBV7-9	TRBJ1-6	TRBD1	CASSSGQAVYNSPLHF	TGTGCCAGCAGCTCGGGACAGGCCGTCTATAATTCACCCCTCCACTTT
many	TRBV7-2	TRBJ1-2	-	CASSPTGTVIYGYTF	TGTGCCAGCAGCCCTACCGGGACGGTGATATATGGCTACACCTTC
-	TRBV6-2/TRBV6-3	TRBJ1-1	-	CASSYSVQGNTEAFF	TGTGCCAGCAGTTACTCGGTTCAGGGGAACACTGAAGCTTTCTTT
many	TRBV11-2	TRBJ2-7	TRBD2	CASSLRTSGRAARYEQYF	TGTGCCAGCAGCCTGAGGACTAGCGGGAGGGCCGCGCGCTACGAGCAGTACTTC
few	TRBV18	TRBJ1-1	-	CASSPPGSVRTEAFF	TGTGCCAGCTCACCTCCTGGGTCGGTGAGGACTGAAGCTTTCTTT
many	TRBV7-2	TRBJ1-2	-	CASSRGGQAGYGYTF	TGTGCCAGCAGCCGGGGGGGGCAGGCCGGCTATGGCTACACCTTC
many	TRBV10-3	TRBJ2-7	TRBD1	CAIRPGTGGVYEQYF	TGTGCCATCAGACCCGGGACAGGGGGCGTCTACGAGCAGTACTTC
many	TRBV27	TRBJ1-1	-	CASFSGRNTEAFF	TGTGCCAGCTTTTCAGGTAGGAACACTGAAGCTTTCTTT
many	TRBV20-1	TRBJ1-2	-	CSARDRVAASYGYTF	TGCAGTGCTAGAGATCGTGTGGCTGCTAGCTATGGCTACACCTTC